The 3 T cell receptor beta chains in this list originate from one sample, sequenced in a study of shared clonotypes between healthy human individuals. This table comes from immunoSEQ multiplex PCR, and its TCRdb copy is limited to in-frame clones, with some not included. The sample contains about 1 million clones, under 80% of which appear only once. Source material: memory CD4+ T cells sorted from blood. The sample's subset: CD45RA-negative fraction. The receptors derive from a man younger than 30 in good health.

The gene calls are TRBV4-3 and TRBJ1-4; 7 bases match TRBD1. The J segment lost 6 bases and the V segment lost 0 bases, leaving 7 bases of the junction unmatched. This CDR3 spans 16 amino acids. Germline V gene data show CDR1 as LGHNA and CDR2 as YSLEER. CDR3 residues: CASSQDAGTAYEKLFF. The DNA for the CDR3 is TGCGCCAGCAGCCAAGATGCGGGGACAGCATATGAAAAACTGTTTTTT.

The chain uses TRBV6-6 and TRBJ1-2; 8 bases fit TRBD1. The V gene end was trimmed by 0 bases and the J gene end by 7 bases; junction bases not matched to a gene: 4. Per the germline V gene, CDR1 is MNHNY and CDR2 is SVGAGI (reference sequence). The CDR3 has 14 amino acids. The CDR3 here is CASSYSQGEGGYTF. For the CDR3, the DNA is TGTGCCAGCAGTTACTCACAGGGGGAGGGTGGCTACACCTTC.

The rearrangement uses TRBV5-6 and TRBJ2-1; D is unclear. The V and J ends lost 2 bases and 9 bases respectively, with 24 bases between them. The CDR3 sequence is 17 residues long. CDR1 SGHDT and CDR2 YYEEEE come from the germline V gene. CDR3 sequence reads: CASSFEQIGLSRPEQFF. The CDR3 DNA reads as TGTGCCAGCAGCTTTGAGCAGATCGGGCTGAGCCGTCCTGAGCAGTTCTTC.